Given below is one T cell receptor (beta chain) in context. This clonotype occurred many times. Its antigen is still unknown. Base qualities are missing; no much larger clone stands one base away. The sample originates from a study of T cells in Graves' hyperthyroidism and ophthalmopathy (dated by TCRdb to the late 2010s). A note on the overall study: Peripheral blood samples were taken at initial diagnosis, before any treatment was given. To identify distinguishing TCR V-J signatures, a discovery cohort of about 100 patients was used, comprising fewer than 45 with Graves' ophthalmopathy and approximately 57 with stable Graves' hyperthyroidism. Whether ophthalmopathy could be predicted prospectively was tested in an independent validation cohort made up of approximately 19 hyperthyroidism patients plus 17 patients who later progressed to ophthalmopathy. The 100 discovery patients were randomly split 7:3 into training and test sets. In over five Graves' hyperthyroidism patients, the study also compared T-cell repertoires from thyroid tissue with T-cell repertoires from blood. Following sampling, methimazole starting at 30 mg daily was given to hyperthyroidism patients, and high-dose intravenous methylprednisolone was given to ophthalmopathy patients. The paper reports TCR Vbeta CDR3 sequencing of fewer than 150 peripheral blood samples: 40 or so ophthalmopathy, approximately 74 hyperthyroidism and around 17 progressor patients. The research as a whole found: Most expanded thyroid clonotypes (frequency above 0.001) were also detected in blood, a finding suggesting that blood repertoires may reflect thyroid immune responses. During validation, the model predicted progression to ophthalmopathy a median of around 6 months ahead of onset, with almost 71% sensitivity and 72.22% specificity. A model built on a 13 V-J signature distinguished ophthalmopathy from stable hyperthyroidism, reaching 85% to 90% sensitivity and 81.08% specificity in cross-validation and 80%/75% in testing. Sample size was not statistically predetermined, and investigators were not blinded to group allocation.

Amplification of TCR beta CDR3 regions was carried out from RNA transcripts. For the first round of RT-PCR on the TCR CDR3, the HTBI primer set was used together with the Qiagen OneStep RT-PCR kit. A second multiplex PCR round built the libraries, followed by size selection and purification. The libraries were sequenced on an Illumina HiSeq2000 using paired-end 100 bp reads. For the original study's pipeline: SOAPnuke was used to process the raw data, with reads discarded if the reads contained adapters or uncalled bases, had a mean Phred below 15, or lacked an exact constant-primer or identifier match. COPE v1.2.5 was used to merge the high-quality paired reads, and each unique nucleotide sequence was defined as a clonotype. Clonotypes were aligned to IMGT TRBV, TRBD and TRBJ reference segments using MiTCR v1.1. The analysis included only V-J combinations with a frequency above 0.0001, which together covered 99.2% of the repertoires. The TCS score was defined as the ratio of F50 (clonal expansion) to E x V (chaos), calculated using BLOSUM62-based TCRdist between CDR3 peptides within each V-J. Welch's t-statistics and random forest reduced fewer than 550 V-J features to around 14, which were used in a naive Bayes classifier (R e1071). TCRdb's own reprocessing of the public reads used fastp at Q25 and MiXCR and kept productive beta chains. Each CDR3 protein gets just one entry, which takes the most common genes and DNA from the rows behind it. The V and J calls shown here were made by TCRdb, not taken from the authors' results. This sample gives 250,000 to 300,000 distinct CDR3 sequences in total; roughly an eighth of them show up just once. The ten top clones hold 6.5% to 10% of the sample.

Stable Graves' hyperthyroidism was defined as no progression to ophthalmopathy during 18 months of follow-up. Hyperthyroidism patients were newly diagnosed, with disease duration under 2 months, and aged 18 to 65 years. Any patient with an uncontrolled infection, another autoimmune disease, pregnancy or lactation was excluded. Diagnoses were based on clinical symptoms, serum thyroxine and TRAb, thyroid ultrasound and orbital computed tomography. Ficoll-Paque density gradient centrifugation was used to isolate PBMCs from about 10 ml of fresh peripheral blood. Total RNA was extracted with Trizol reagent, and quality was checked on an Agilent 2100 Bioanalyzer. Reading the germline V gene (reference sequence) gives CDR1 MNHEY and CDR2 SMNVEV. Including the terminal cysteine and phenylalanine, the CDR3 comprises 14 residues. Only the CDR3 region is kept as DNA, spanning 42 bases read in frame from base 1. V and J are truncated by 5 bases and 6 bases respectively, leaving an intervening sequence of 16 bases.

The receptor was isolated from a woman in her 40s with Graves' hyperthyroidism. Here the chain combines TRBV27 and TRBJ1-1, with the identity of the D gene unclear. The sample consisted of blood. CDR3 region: CASSPLTDRAEAFF. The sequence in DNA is TGTGCCAGCAGTCCTCTTACAGATCGGGCTGAAGCTTTCTTT.